The 23 T cell receptor beta chains below all came from one sample that was sequenced in a study of T cell responses to AZD1222 COVID-19 vaccine. Produced via immunoSEQ multiplex PCR; TCRdb's table is partial and in-frame only. The table lists tens of thousands of clones, around nine tenths of them singletons. The sample in question was peripheral blood, obtained on day 0 of AZD1222 vaccination. Receptors originate from an adult in good health.

The V call is TRBV14, the J call TRBJ1-2; D call uncertain. V was pared by 4 bases and J by 7 bases, with 13 bases between. This CDR3 spans 13 amino acids. CDR1 is SGHDN, CDR2 FVKESK, per germline. The CDR3 DNA follows: TGTGCCAGCAGCCCAAATTCGAACCTTGGCTACACCTTC. Translated: CASSPNSNLGYTF.

The chain recombines TRBV6-6 with TRBJ2-3; 7 bases line up with TRBD1. The CDR3 sequence is 14 residues long. V was clipped by 11 bases and J by 0 bases; unmatched bases: 8. Germline CDR1 reads MNHNY; CDR2 reads SVGAGI (reference sequence). This chain's CDR3 is CAGRQGTSTDTQYF. As DNA, the CDR3 is TGTGCCGGCCGACAGGGAACTAGCACAGATACGCAGTATTTT.

V gene TRBV29-1 combines with J gene TRBJ1-1; 8 bases match TRBD1. CDR3 length: 18 residues. Germline V lookup: CDR1 SQVTM, CDR2 ANQGSEA. Trimming took 4 bases from V and 5 from J; bases not matched to a gene: 21. CDR3 coding DNA: TGCAGCGTTGTTAAGGTCGAGCTCGGCAGGGGGCAGCGAACTGAAGCTTTCTTT. This sequence encodes CSVVKVELGRGQRTEAFF.

The chain has TRBV25-1 and TRBJ1-1; D is ambiguous. The CDR3 extends over 15 amino acids. The V end lost 1 base, the J end lost 10 bases, and 19 bases lay between the germline ends. Germline-derived CDR1 and CDR2 are MGHDK and SYGVNS. CDR3 coding DNA: TGTGCCAGCAGTGAATCGTACGGTATAGGGAAGGGAGCTTTCTTT. Translating it yields CASSESYGIGKGAFF.

The chain employs TRBV5-1 and TRBJ2-5; possible D gene TRBD1, 5 bases. The germline gives CDR1 SGHRS, CDR2 YFSETQ. V was pared by 0 bases and J by 2 bases, with 5 bases between. CDR3 length equals 13 residues. The CDR3 reads CASSLDRQETQYF. The CDR3 DNA sequence: TGCGCCAGCAGCTTGGACAGGCAAGAGACCCAGTACTTC.

This sequence joins TRBV11-2 and TRBJ1-1, with D possibly matching TRBD1 (6 bases). Germline assignment: CDR1 SGHAT and CDR2 FQNNGV. The V and J ends lost 0 bases and 0 bases respectively, with 8 bases between them. The CDR3 totals 15 residues. CDR3 sequence: CASSLEGHMNTEAFF. CDR3 nucleotide sequence: TGTGCCAGCAGCTTAGAGGGACATATGAACACTGAAGCTTTCTTT.

The chain carries TRBV7-2 and TRBJ1-5; no definite D call. The CDR3 contains 14 residues. Germline V CDR1 and CDR2: SGHTA, FQGNSA. Trimming took 4 bases from V and 9 from J, leaving 16 bases between them. This CDR3 is CASSSRTASGPQHF. CDR3 nucleotide sequence: TGTGCCAGCAGCTCCCGGACGGCGAGCGGGCCCCAGCATTTT. The full variable domain, its missing parts supplied by reference TRBV7-2 and TRBJ1-5, is GAGVSQSPSNKVTEKGKDVELRCDPISGHTALYWYRQSLGQGLEFLIYFQGNSAPDKSGLPSDRFSAERTGGSVSTLTIQRTQQEDSAVYLCASSSRTASGPQHFGDGTRLSIL.

In nucleotides, the CDR3 is TGTGCCAGCAGCAGGAACAGGGACGACTATGGCTACACCTTC. Its protein is CASSRNRDDYGYTF. The chain has TRBV13 and TRBJ1-2; a possible D gene is TRBD1 (6 bases). This CDR3 is built from 14 residues. Trimming removed 5 bases from V and 3 bases from J, with 13 bases in between. Germline CDR1 and CDR2: PRHDT and FYEKMQ (reference sequence).

The chain combines TRBV3-1 (or the pseudogene TRBV3-2) with TRBJ2-4; unclear D gene. Germline V gene sequence: CDR1 LGHDT, CDR2 YNNKEL (reference sequence). The CDR3 totals 14 residues. V was cut by 1 base and J by 9 bases, with 13 bases left in between. DNA of the CDR3: TGTGCCAGCAGCCAAGTGTCCGCCAAGGGCATTCAGTACTTC. Protein sequence: CASSQVSAKGIQYF.

The chain combines TRBV18 with TRBJ2-2; perhaps TRBD1 as D (5 bases). The V end lost 4 bases, the J end lost 6 bases, and 15 bases lay between the germline ends. The CDR3 extends over 15 amino acids. Per germline, CDR1 KGHSH and CDR2 LQKENI. Here the CDR3 reads CASSHEQQGAGELFF. In DNA form, the CDR3 reads TGTGCCAGCTCACACGAACAGCAAGGGGCCGGGGAGCTGTTTTTT.

This clone was picked up one time. The chain carries TRBV5-1 and TRBJ2-5, with a weak D call TRBD1 (6 bases). CDR1 and CDR2 from the germline V gene are SGHRS and YFSETQ. V was shortened by 3 bases and J by 1 base, with 7 bases between the two germline ends. The CDR3 runs 13 residues. In DNA form, the CDR3 reads TGCGCCAGCAGCTGGGACATCCAAGAGACCCAGTACTTC. As protein: CASSWDIQETQYF.

J is TRBJ1-5 and V is TRBV6-2 or TRBV6-3; 7 bases line up with TRBD1. The CDR3 runs 18 residues. CDR1 is MNHEY, CDR2 SVGEGT, per germline. The trim removed 2 bases at V and 0 bases at J, leaving 10 bases unmatched. The CDR3 sequence: CASSYPTGTINSNQPQHF. The DNA of the CDR3 is TGTGCCAGCAGTTACCCGACAGGGACAATAAATAGCAATCAGCCCCAGCATTTT.

V and J are TRBV18 and TRBJ1-5, with a tentative D call TRBD1 (6 bases). The V gene lost 6 bases and the J gene lost 2 bases, with 11 bases spanning the gap. From germline, CDR1 is KGHSH and CDR2 LQKENI. This CDR3 contains 14 residues. CDR3 residues: CASSPGAGNQPQHF. The CDR3 bases are TGTGCCAGCTCGCCGGGGGCGGGCAATCAGCCCCAGCATTTT.

This clone has a single count. The chain recombines TRBV6-5 with TRBJ1-1; D may be TRBD1 (6 bases). V lost 0 bases and J lost 6, with 14 bases in between. Germline CDR1 and CDR2: MNHEY and SVGAGI. The CDR3 totals 15 residues. This CDR3 is CASSYSIWGASEAFF. DNA of the CDR3: TGTGCCAGCAGTTACTCGATATGGGGGGCATCTGAAGCTTTCTTT.

V and J are TRBV10-3 and TRBJ1-2, with 9 nucleotides matching TRBD1. Germline CDR1 and CDR2: ENHRY and SYGVKD. The CDR3 spans 13 residues. Trimming removed 7 bases from V and 2 bases from J; junction bases left unmatched: 2. The CDR3 spells CAINGQGNYGYTF. In DNA form, the CDR3 reads TGTGCCATCAATGGACAGGGGAACTATGGCTACACCTTC.

This clone was detected only a few times. One end of the junction does not line up with germline, which may come from a read error. V gene TRBV24-1 combines with J gene TRBJ2-1; D is undetermined. Germline V gene lookup returns CDR1 KGHDR and CDR2 SFDVKD. The CDR3 contains 16 residues. The CDR3 region is CATSDGRRHMNNEQFF. CDR3 nucleotide sequence: TGTGCCACCAGTGATGGAAGGCGGCATATGAACAACGAGCAGTTCTTC.

The chain is built from TRBV6-5 and TRBJ1-2, with D unresolved. There are 15 residues in the CDR3. CDR1 is MNHEY and CDR2 is SVGAGI in the germline V gene. V dropped 6 bases and J dropped 4 bases, with 18 bases sitting between them. CDR3 region: CASRARRGGSYGYTF. The CDR3 coding sequence is TGTGCCAGCAGAGCCCGACGGGGAGGATCCTATGGCTACACCTTC.

This rearrangement joins TRBV5-4 to TRBJ2-7, with 10 bases that match TRBD1. CDR3 length equals 18 residues. Germline lookup yields CDR1 SGHNT and CDR2 YYREEE (reference sequence). V lost 4 bases to trimming and J lost 0 bases; unmatched junction nucleotides: 13. The CDR3 sequence is CASSTIRGTGASSYEQYF. The CDR3 coding sequence is TGTGCCAGCAGCACAATTCGCGGGACAGGGGCGAGCTCCTACGAGCAGTACTTC.

V is TRBV5-1 and J is TRBJ1-3; a possible D gene is TRBD1 (5 bases). Trimming took 1 base from V and 2 from J, leaving 10 bases between them. CDR1 SGHRS and CDR2 YFSETQ come from the germline V gene. This CDR3 spans 15 amino acids. The CDR3 coding sequence is TGCGCCAGCAGCTTGACGGCAGGGCCTGGAAACACCATATATTTT. Translated: CASSLTAGPGNTIYF.

The rearrangement uses TRBV19 and TRBJ2-1; TRBD1 agrees at 8 bases. With V trimmed by 6 bases and J by 2 bases, 3 bases remained unmatched. Per germline, CDR1 LNHDA and CDR2 SQIVND (reference sequence). The CDR3 is 14 residues long. The CDR3 spells CASSQGATYNEQFF. The CDR3 DNA is TGTGCCAGTAGCCAGGGGGCCACCTACAATGAGCAGTTCTTC. Variable domain in full (rest from reference TRBV19 and TRBJ2-1): DGGITQSPKYLFRKEGQNVTLSCEQNLNHDAMYWYRQDPGQGLRLIYYSQIVNDFQKGDIAEGYSVSREKKESFPLTVTSAQKNPTAFYLCASSQGATYNEQFFGPGTRLTVL.

The chain uses TRBV11-2 and TRBJ2-4; D unclear. V lost 4 bases and J lost 8, with 9 bases in between. Germline CDR1 is SGHAT and CDR2 is FQNNGV. CDR3 length: 12 amino acids. CDR3 DNA: TGTGCCAGCAGCTCCACTCGGTACATTCAGTACTTC. Encoded protein: CASSSTRYIQYF. The full variable domain, its missing parts supplied by reference TRBV11-2 and TRBJ2-4, is EAGVAQSPRYKIIEKRQSVAFWCNPISGHATLYWYQQILGQGPKLLIQFQNNGVVDDSQLPKDRFSAERLKGVDSTLKIQPAKLEDSAVYLCASSSTRYIQYFGAGTRLSVL.

The chain uses TRBV15 and TRBJ1-5, with TRBD1 matching 7 bases. V shed 2 bases, J shed 4 bases, and the junction held 5 bases outside the gene matches. CDR1 LNHNV and CDR2 YYDKDF come from the germline V gene (reference sequence). This CDR3 region has 15 residues. The CDR3 sequence: CATSRWQGGNQPQHF. Written as DNA, the CDR3 is TGTGCCACCAGCAGATGGCAGGGGGGTAATCAGCCCCAGCATTTT.

Only one count was recorded for this clone. The chain uses TRBV7-9 and TRBJ2-3; D gene uncertain. Germline assignment: CDR1 SEHNR and CDR2 FQNEAQ (reference sequence). This CDR3 is 14 amino acids long. Trimming left V 3 bases short and J 0 bases short, with 7 bases between. The CDR3 sequence is CASSFTSSTDTQYF. CDR3 DNA: TGTGCCAGCAGCTTCACGTCGAGCACAGATACGCAGTATTTT.